Listed below are T cell receptor beta chains from one sample, sequenced in a study of STAT5B mutations in CD4+ large granular lymphocyte leukemia. Profiling relied on immunoSEQ multiplex PCR, and the TCRdb table lists in-frame clones only, not all of them. The repertoire includes roughly 30,000 clones, roughly three quarters of them detected once, and under 2.5% sits in the top ten. Sequences were obtained from CD4+ T cells from blood buffy coats. The receptors here all came from a human donor in good health. The CDR3 runs from the conserved cysteine through the conserved F or W. The D gene is left open where the match is weak. Rows may omit the clone size; those that give it use once, few, many or a size class.

D gene	clone size	V gene	J gene	CDR3 protein	CDR3 DNA
TRBD1	NA	TRBV19	TRBJ2-5	CASSAGQGETQYF	TGTGCCAGTAGTGCGGGACAGGGGGAGACCCAGTACTTC
NA	NA	TRBV6-1	TRBJ2-2	CASSEVWGHVGELFF	TGTGCCAGCAGTGAAGTCTGGGGGCATGTCGGGGAGCTGTTTTTT
NA	NA	TRBV19	TRBJ2-1	CASSGASLYNEQFF	TGTGCCAGTAGCGGGGCGTCACTCTACAATGAGCAGTTCTTC
NA	once	TRBV5-1	TRBJ1-1	CASSLSGLMNTEAFF	TGCGCCAGCAGCTTGTCGGGGTTAATGAACACTGAAGCTTTCTTT
NA	NA	TRBV25-1	TRBJ1-4	CASSADGPLHAEKLFF	TGTGCCAGCAGTGCCGACGGCCCTCTACATGCGGAAAAACTGTTTTTT
NA	few	TRBV30	TRBJ2-1	CAWSRVNEQFF	TGTGCCTGGAGCAGGGTGAATGAGCAGTTCTTC
TRBD2	NA	TRBV5-1	TRBJ2-1	CASSLDLAGGSDEQFF	TGCGCCAGCAGCTTGGACCTAGCGGGGGGAAGCGATGAGCAGTTCTTC
TRBD2	NA	TRBV11-2	TRBJ2-1	CASSSRTSGYNEQFF	TGTGCCAGCAGCTCCCGGACTAGCGGTTACAATGAGCAGTTCTTC
NA	NA	TRBV6-5	TRBJ1-3	CASSYSRGLSGNTIYF	TGTGCCAGCAGTTACTCGAGGGGTCTCTCTGGAAACACCATATATTTT
TRBD2	NA	TRBV2	TRBJ2-7	CASSATRSGGAREQYF	TGTGCCAGCAGTGCAACACGGAGCGGGGGGGCCCGAGAGCAGTACTTC
TRBD2	few	TRBV28	TRBJ2-5	CASSLSTSGRGETQYF	TGTGCCAGCAGTTTAAGTACTAGCGGTAGGGGAGAGACCCAGTACTTC
TRBD2	NA	TRBV7-2	TRBJ2-2	CASSLVRLASGELFF	TGTGCCAGCAGCTTAGTTCGACTAGCGAGCGGGGAGCTGTTTTTT
TRBD2	NA	TRBV7-8	TRBJ2-1	CASALAGGINEQFF	TGTGCCAGTGCTCTAGCGGGAGGGATTAATGAGCAGTTCTTC
TRBD2	NA	TRBV7-2	TRBJ2-1	CASSLQLAAYNEQFF	TGTGCCAGCTCCCTCCAACTAGCGGCATACAATGAGCAGTTCTTC
NA	few	TRBV9	TRBJ2-5	CASSPIGLNQETQYF	TGTGCCAGCAGCCCCATAGGACTCAACCAAGAGACCCAGTACTTC
NA	NA	TRBV29-1	TRBJ2-5	CSVETSRTNEYF	TGCAGCGTTGAAACGAGTCGGACTAATGAGTACTTC
NA	NA	TRBV25-1	TRBJ2-7	CASSEFERGHYEQYF	TGTGCCAGCAGTGAATTCGAGAGAGGCCACTACGAGCAGTACTTC
NA	once	TRBV11-2	TRBJ2-2	CASSLAVGELFF	TGTGCCAGCAGCTTAGCAGTCGGGGAGCTGTTTTTT
TRBD2	NA	TRBV30	TRBJ2-7	CAWSVISLGSGPSYEQYF	TGTGCCTGGAGTGTAATCTCTCTGGGTAGCGGGCCTTCCTACGAGCAGTACTTC
TRBD2	NA	TRBV7-8	TRBJ2-5	CASSREGETQYF	TGTGCCAGCAGCCGGGAGGGAGAGACCCAGTACTTC
NA	NA	TRBV6-5	TRBJ2-7	CASSSRGALGEQYF	TGTGCCAGCAGTTCTCGGGGCGCTCTGGGCGAGCAGTACTTC
NA	NA	TRBV2	TRBJ1-1	CASSDGVFTEAFF	TGTGCCAGCAGTGACGGTGTTTTCACTGAAGCTTTCTTT
NA	NA	TRBV4-1	TRBJ2-1	CASSQGGTPRDEQFF	TGCGCCAGCAGCCAAGGTGGTACCCCACGGGATGAGCAGTTCTTC
NA	NA	TRBV4-3	TRBJ1-4	CASSRSNEKLFF	TGCGCCAGCAGCAGGTCTAATGAAAAACTGTTTTTT
TRBD1	NA	TRBV4-3	TRBJ1-1	CASSQEWGQGGEAFF	TGCGCCAGCAGCCAAGAATGGGGACAGGGAGGTGAAGCTTTCTTT
NA	NA	TRBV5-5	TRBJ1-1	CASSNSLLNTEAFF	TGTGCCAGCAGCAACAGTCTTCTGAACACTGAAGCTTTCTTT
NA	NA	TRBV29-1	TRBJ2-5	CSAKTGRGETQYF	TGCAGCGCCAAGACAGGGCGGGGAGAGACCCAGTACTTC
TRBD2	NA	TRBV19	TRBJ2-3	CASRGLAGGEDTQYF	TGTGCCAGTAGAGGACTAGCGGGAGGGGAAGATACGCAGTATTTT
NA	few	TRBV7-3	TRBJ2-2	CASSWGRRVGTGELFF	TGTGCCAGCAGCTGGGGGAGGAGAGTTGGTACCGGGGAGCTGTTTTTT
NA	few	TRBV7-2	TRBJ1-3	CASSLGGPSGNTIYF	TGTGCCAGCAGCTTAGGAGGCCCCTCTGGAAACACCATATATTTT
NA	NA	TRBV6-1	TRBJ1-4	CASSPGANNEKLFF	TGTGCCAGCAGTCCGGGGGCCAACAATGAAAAACTGTTTTTT
TRBD1	NA	TRBV18	TRBJ2-6	CASSPKQGAGANVLTF	TGTGCCAGCTCACCCAAACAGGGGGCGGGGGCCAACGTCCTGACTTTC
NA	NA	TRBV19	TRBJ2-3	CASRGGSSGTDTQYF	TGTGCCAGTAGGGGCGGGTCTAGCGGCACAGATACGCAGTATTTT
NA	once	TRBV27	TRBJ2-7	CASGRGGAGHEQYF	TGTGCCAGCGGGAGGGGGGGCGCAGGCCACGAGCAGTACTTC
NA	NA	TRBV7-5	TRBJ2-7	CVRGNRGYSRSSYEQYF	TGTGTCAGAGGAAACAGGGGGTACTCTAGGAGCTCCTACGAGCAGTACTTC
NA	few	TRBV11-2	TRBJ2-7	CASSLGPRSYEQYF	TGTGCCAGCAGCTTAGGGCCCCGTTCCTACGAGCAGTACTTC
TRBD2	NA	TRBV4-1	TRBJ2-1	CASSQHSSGLAGAHEQFF	TGCGCCAGCAGCCAACATTCTTCGGGACTAGCGGGAGCCCATGAGCAGTTCTTC
TRBD1	NA	TRBV30	TRBJ1-6	CAWSLGQDNSPLHF	TGTGCCTGGAGCCTGGGACAGGATAATTCACCCCTCCACTTT
NA	NA	TRBV20-1	TRBJ2-1	CSAGPYVEQFF	TGCAGTGCTGGCCCGTATGTGGAGCAGTTCTTC
NA	NA	TRBV5-4	TRBJ2-2	CASSLMTVANTGELFF	TGTGCCAGCAGCCTCATGACAGTCGCGAACACCGGGGAGCTGTTTTTT
NA	few	TRBV27	TRBJ1-1	CASSSLGLGTNTEAFF	TGTGCCAGCAGTTCCTTGGGATTAGGGACCAACACTGAAGCTTTCTTT
TRBD1	NA	TRBV6-5	TRBJ1-2	CASSPSGTGVYGYTF	TGTGCCAGCAGTCCTTCCGGGACAGGGGTCTATGGCTACACCTTC
TRBD2	NA	TRBV19	TRBJ2-3	CAISTGTSGSTDTQYF	TGTGCCATCTCTACGGGGACTAGCGGTAGCACAGATACGCAGTATTTT
TRBD1	NA	TRBV9	TRBJ1-6	CASSVANGQGLHF	TGTGCCAGCAGCGTAGCTAACGGACAGGGATTACACTTT
NA	NA	TRBV28	TRBJ2-7	CASSSRGGAYEQYF	TGTGCCAGCAGTTCCCGTGGTGGGGCCTACGAGCAGTACTTC
TRBD2	NA	TRBV7-2	TRBJ2-5	CASSPASGVETQYF	TGTGCCAGCAGCCCTGCTAGCGGGGTAGAGACCCAGTACTTC
TRBD1	NA	TRBV30	TRBJ1-2	CAWSSGQGARGYTF	TGTGCCTGGAGTTCCGGACAGGGGGCGCGAGGCTACACCTTC
NA	NA	TRBV18	TRBJ1-2	CASSPGHLNYGYTF	TGTGCCAGCTCACCTGGACACCTTAACTATGGCTACACCTTC